This T cell receptor (beta chain) was retrieved from a study of blood T cell repertoires in COVID-19. Study overall: The origin of the acute and convalescent COVID-19 samples was the United States, Italy and Spain. PBMCs, B-cell-depleted T cells, or T cells provided the cDNA or gDNA that made up the material.

With V trimmed by 3 bases and J by 8 bases, 5 bases remained unmatched. The CDR3 is 14 residues long. CDR1 and CDR2 (germline): SEHNR, FQNEAQ (reference sequence). Original analysis: Counts of nucleated cells, estimated from reference gene primer amplification, were obtained. Generated by immunoSEQ multiplex PCR, the TCRdb table keeps only in-frame clones and is missing some. For V, J and clone size, that table is used; D and trimming come from the DNA. The table lists some 200,000 clones, about nine tenths of them singletons. The sample was peripheral blood. The genes are TRBV7-9 and TRBJ1-4, with 8 bases lining up with TRBD1. This TCR derives from a man aged 50-59 years with acute or convalescent COVID-19. CDR3 DNA: TGTGCCAGCAGCTTCGGGACAGGCGCAGAAAAACTGTTTTTT. It codes for CASSFGTGAEKLFF.